The 20 T cell receptor beta chains below were found in one sample sequenced in a study of T cells in Graves' hyperthyroidism and ophthalmopathy (dated by TCRdb to between 2019 and 2020). The library was produced with multiplex PCR. These reads were obtained on an Illumina HiSeq 2000. TCR beta CDR3 regions were amplified from RNA transcripts. The first round of RT-PCR for the TCR CDR3 was performed with the HTBI primer set and the Qiagen OneStep RT-PCR kit. TCRdb passed the public sequencing reads through fastp at Q25 and MiXCR, retaining productive beta sequences. Rows with a matching CDR3 protein are joined into one entry that keeps the most common DNA and genes. Counted in this sample were 600,000 to 650,000 distinct CDR3 sequences; roughly 20% of them appeared once. The ten largest clones represent roughly a third of the sample. Sequenced sample: blood. The receptors here all came from a man aged 25-45 years with Graves' ophthalmopathy.

This clonotype has a count of ten or more. The chain couples TRBV2 to TRBJ2-4, with 8 bases aligning to TRBD1. The CDR3 has 16 amino acids. Trimming cost V 8 bases and J 0 bases; bases outside gene matches: 9. The germline V gene encodes CDR1 SNHLY and CDR2 FYNNEI. CDR3 loop: CASVAPGGVAKNIQYF. The CDR3 DNA sequence: TGTGCCAGCGTGGCCCCAGGGGGCGTAGCCAAAAACATTCAGTACTTC.

V gene TRBV30 combines with J gene TRBJ2-7, with D perhaps matching TRBD1 (6 bases). V was cut by 2 bases and J by 9 bases, with 23 bases left in between. CDR3 length: 15 residues. From germline, CDR1 is GTSNPN and CDR2 SVGIG (reference sequence). This chain's CDR3 is CAWSPTPGAQGWQYF. In nucleotides, the CDR3 is TGTGCCTGGAGTCCGACCCCAGGGGCCCAGGGGTGGCAGTACTTC.

This clonotype was counted only a few times. The chain joins TRBV2 to TRBJ2-4, with D maybe TRBD1 (5 bases). V gave up 4 bases and J gave up 10 bases, with 26 bases separating them. The CDR3 has 17 residues. Germline V lookup: CDR1 SNHLY, CDR2 FYNNEI. The CDR3 here is CASSVQGITGKQRIQYF. As DNA, the CDR3 is TGTGCCAGCAGTGTTCAGGGCATTACCGGAAAACAGAGAATTCAGTACTTC.

In its sample, this clonotype was seen many times. The CDR3 bases are TGTGCCAGCAGTTTTTCTGGACAGGTTGAGGGAGTATTGGAGGATACGCAGTATTTT. This sequence encodes CASSFSGQVEGVLEDTQYF. V usage is TRBV27 and J usage is TRBJ2-3; 7 bases align to TRBD1. Germline V gene lookup returns CDR1 MNHEY and CDR2 SMNVEV (reference sequence). The trim removed 3 bases at V and 6 bases at J, leaving 21 bases unmatched. This CDR3 spans 19 amino acids.

The rearrangement links TRBV24-1 to TRBJ1-4; TRBD1 aligns across 8 bases. Germline V gene sequence: CDR1 KGHDR, CDR2 SFDVKD. The J segment lost 11 bases and the V segment lost 3 bases, leaving 4 bases of the junction unmatched. The length of the CDR3 is 13 residues. The CDR3 DNA sequence: TGTGCCACCAGTGATGAGAACAGGGGGAAACTGTTTTTT. It encodes CATSDENRGKLFF.

This clonotype was seen a handful of times. CDR3 sequence: CAWSAPGLAGGGSYEQYF. Here the CDR3 DNA reads TGTGCCTGGAGTGCGCCGGGACTAGCGGGAGGAGGTTCCTACGAGCAGTACTTC. The gene calls are TRBV30 and TRBJ2-7, with 15 bases matching TRBD2. Germline V lookup: CDR1 GTSNPN, CDR2 SVGIG (reference sequence). Losses at the gene ends were 1 base for V and 1 base for J; bases not matched to a gene: 8. The CDR3 has 18 amino acids.

This clonotype was recorded many times. The V and J genes are TRBV3-1 and TRBJ2-7; D unresolved. Germline V gene lookup returns CDR1 LGHDT and CDR2 YNNKEL (reference sequence). The length of the CDR3 is 17 residues. V lost 0 bases and J 2 bases, leaving 17 bases between the germline ends. The CDR3, as DNA: TGTGCCAGCAGCCAAGATTGGCGAGAGACGGGCACCTACGAGCAGTACTTC. This sequence encodes CASSQDWRETGTYEQYF.

Ten or more counts support this clonotype. The rearrangement links TRBV6-1 to TRBJ2-7, with 13 bases lining up with TRBD2. Per the germline V gene, CDR1 is MNHNS and CDR2 is SASEGT. The CDR3 contains 16 residues. V gave up 2 bases and J gave up 5 bases; unmatched junction bases: 6. The CDR3 bases are TGTGCCAGCAGTGAACCTGGACTAGCGGGAGTCGACGAGCAGTACTTC. Translated: CASSEPGLAGVDEQYF.

In its sample, this clonotype was seen many times. CDR3 DNA: TGTGCCAGCTCACCAGGTTCAGAAAGACACACTGAAGCTTTCTTT. Protein sequence: CASSPGSERHTEAFF. The V call is TRBV18, the J call TRBJ1-1; D gene ambiguous. Per the germline V gene, CDR1 is KGHSH and CDR2 is LQKENI. The CDR3 loop spans 15 amino acids. The germline V and J ends were trimmed by 2 bases and 3 bases, with 13 bases remaining between them.

V usage is TRBV20-1 and J usage is TRBJ2-1; D gene ambiguous. V was clipped by 1 base and J by 6 bases, with 10 bases between them. The CDR3 is made up of 13 amino acids. Germline V gene sequence: CDR1 DFQATT, CDR2 SNEGSKA (reference sequence). The chain's CDR3 is CSARGFRSNEQFF. The CDR3 DNA reads TGCAGTGCTAGAGGGTTCAGGTCCAATGAGCAGTTCTTC.

This clonotype showed up many times. Sequence at one end of the junction differs from germline and may be a read error. This chain links TRBV5-1 with TRBJ2-2; unclear D gene. Germline CDR1 SGHRS, CDR2 YFSETQ. This CDR3 is built from 13 residues. The CDR3, as DNA: TGCGCCAGCAGGTTGGAGAACACCGGGGAGCTGTTTTTT. It encodes CASRLENTGELFF.

The V and J genes are TRBV29-1 and TRBJ2-1; no clear D gene. V was clipped by 6 bases and J by 6 bases, with 12 bases between them. This CDR3 is built from 12 residues. Germline V gene lookup returns CDR1 SQVTM and CDR2 ANQGSEA. The chain's CDR3 is CSVVRRLNEQFF. Written as DNA, the CDR3 is TGCAGCGTCGTTAGACGGCTCAATGAGCAGTTCTTC.

The sample holds many counts of this clonotype. The J gene is TRBJ1-1, the V gene TRBV28; the D is unclear. Trimming cost V 6 bases and J 1 base, with 3 bases left between them. The V gene's germline CDR1 is MDHEN and CDR2 SYDVKM. The CDR3 sequence is 11 residues long. CDR3: CASRGNTEAFF. DNA for the CDR3: TGTGCCAGCAGAGGGAACACTGAAGCTTTCTTT. Using reference TRBV28 and TRBJ1-1 for the parts outside the CDR3, the full variable domain is DVKVTQSSRYLVKRTGEKVFLECVQDMDHENMFWYRQDPGLGLRLIYFSYDVKMKEKGDIPEGYSVSREKKERFSLILESASTNQTSMYLCASRGNTEAFFGQGTRLTVV.

In this sample, this clonotype turned up a few times. This rearrangement joins TRBV5-1 to TRBJ2-5, with 12 bases lining up with TRBD2. The germline V gene encodes CDR1 SGHRS and CDR2 YFSETQ. V lost 6 bases to trimming and J lost 5 bases; unmatched junction nucleotides: 5. The length of the CDR3 is 14 residues. The CDR3 region is CASTQLAGGETQYF. The CDR3 nucleotides read TGCGCCAGCACTCAGCTAGCGGGAGGGGAGACCCAGTACTTC.

The chain has TRBV7-2 and TRBJ1-2; 11 bases are shared with TRBD1. This CDR3 has 15 amino acids. V trimming: 1 base; J trimming: 6 bases; junction bases outside the gene matches: 4. Germline values: CDR1 SGHTA, CDR2 FQGNSA. The CDR3 region has the DNA TGTGCCAGCAGCTTAGGCGGGACAGGGGGGAATGGCTACACCTTC. It codes for CASSLGGTGGNGYTF.

The rearrangement uses TRBV28 and TRBJ2-1; 8 nucleotides agree with TRBD1. The ends lost 5 bases at V and 5 bases at J; junction bases unmatched: 8. The CDR3 loop spans 15 amino acids. Germline CDR1 and CDR2: MDHEN and SYDVKM. In DNA, the CDR3 is TGTGCCAGCAGTATGGACAGGGAGTGGAACAATGAGCAGTTCTTC. Its protein is CASSMDREWNNEQFF.

The chain couples TRBV7-3 to TRBJ2-1; D call uncertain. The germline gives CDR1 SGHTA, CDR2 FQGTGA. The CDR3 loop spans 15 amino acids. V was trimmed by 5 bases and J by 0 bases, leaving 11 bases between them. The CDR3: CASSQDISSYNEQFF. DNA for the CDR3: TGTGCCAGCAGCCAAGACATAAGCTCCTACAATGAGCAGTTCTTC.

The rearrangement joins TRBV5-1 to TRBJ1-1, with D hard to call. The CDR3 contains 13 residues. The V gene's germline CDR1 is SGHRS and CDR2 YFSETQ. Trimming removed 3 bases from V and 2 bases from J, with 8 bases in between. CDR3 loop: CASSSRSNTEAFF. The DNA of the CDR3 is TGCGCCAGCAGCTCTAGGTCCAACACTGAAGCTTTCTTT.

This clonotype occurred a few times. This rearrangement joins TRBV19 to TRBJ1-5; no clear D gene. Germline V gene sequence: CDR1 LNHDA, CDR2 SQIVND (reference sequence). The V end was cut by 4 bases, the J end by 5 bases, with 6 bases between. CDR3 length equals 12 residues. The CDR3 coding sequence is TGTGCCAGTAGTAAACAAGATCAGCCCCAGCATTTT. Translated, it gives CASSKQDQPQHF.

The rearrangement joins TRBV6-1 to TRBJ1-5; D might be TRBD1 (5 bases). Germline values: CDR1 MNHNS, CDR2 SASEGT. V gave up 6 bases and J gave up 5 bases, with 14 bases separating them. CDR3 length: 14 residues. The CDR3 DNA reads TGTGCCAGCAGGCCAGGGATAATGGATCAGCCCCAGCATTTT. The encoded protein is CASRPGIMDQPQHF.